A selection of T cell receptor beta chains follows, all from one sample in a study of human versus mouse CDR3 diversity and MHC coevolution. The assay was immunoSEQ multiplex PCR, and TCRdb's table has in-frame clones only and misses some. This sample has tens of thousands of clones, with around 94% found just once. Sequences were obtained from naive CD4+ T cells from blood. The source of these receptors is a person aged 55 to 70 in good health. Each CDR3 is given with its conserved first and last residue. The D gene is left open where the match is weak.

-	TRBV10-3	TRBJ2-1	CAISEQGSYNEQFF	TGTGCCATCAGTGAGCAGGGTTCCTACAATGAGCAGTTCTTC
TRBD1	TRBV10-2	TRBJ2-2	CASSETRGRNTGELFF	TGCGCCAGCAGTGAGACCAGGGGGCGGAACACCGGGGAGCTGTTTTTT
TRBD2	TRBV28	TRBJ2-1	CASSPGTSGRPYNEQFF	TGTGCCAGCAGTCCAGGGACTAGCGGGAGACCCTACAATGAGCAGTTCTTC
TRBD1	TRBV18	TRBJ1-5	CASSPVGDRNQPQHF	TGTGCCAGCTCACCCGTGGGGGACAGAAATCAGCCCCAGCATTTT
-	TRBV5-8	TRBJ1-5	CASSGGQNQPQHF	TGTGCCAGCAGCGGTGGACAGAATCAGCCCCAGCATTTT
-	TRBV7-9	TRBJ1-6	CASSPGHGSPLHF	TGTGCCAGCAGCCCTGGGCATGGTTCACCCCTCCACTTT
-	TRBV7-3	TRBJ2-1	CASSPPWGDEQFF	TGTGCCAGCAGCCCCCCATGGGGGGATGAGCAGTTCTTC
-	TRBV11-2	TRBJ1-2	CASSPLRGTGYGYTF	TGTGCCAGCAGCCCGCTGCGAGGTACAGGCTATGGCTACACCTTC
-	TRBV2	TRBJ2-5	CASSVKPGFQETQYF	TGTGCCAGCAGTGTTAAACCGGGATTCCAAGAGACCCAGTACTTC
-	TRBV29-1	TRBJ2-7	CSVEETASSYEQYF	TGCAGCGTTGAGGAGACAGCGAGCTCCTACGAGCAGTACTTC